This T cell receptor beta chain stems from a study of molecular identifiers for immune sequencing clone quantification. Study in general: Replicates split RNA from approximately 22,000 or 94,000 naive CD8 cells five ways, and the researchers sequenced four portions. Study-wide results and limits: Whereas clones above 20 RNA copies held under 1% of naive-cell molecules, they held over 99% of effector molecules.

This CDR3 spans 15 amino acids. V lost 2 bases and J 0 bases, leaving 11 bases between the germline ends. Germline-derived CDR1 and CDR2 are ENHRY and SYGVKD. Bulk TCR libraries used previously described methods and listed TCR primers. TCRdb independently ran MiXCR on the PCR reads; one entry per CDR3 protein. The sample contains roughly 320,000 distinct CDR3 sequences, about a fifth of which appear only once. Details on this clonotype: No antigen is known for it.

This sequence joins TRBV10-3 and TRBJ2-7, with a weak D call TRBD2 (6 bases). The sequence came from a human donor in good health. Some libraries in this study had Jurkat cell RNA spiked in. Sequencing was performed on naive CD8+ T cells from blood, with Jurkat cell RNA spiked in. Described subset: FACS-sorted CD8+CD4-CCR7+CD45RA+ naive T cells. The CDR3: CAISERESPSYEQYF. The CDR3 bases are TGTGCCATCAGTGAGCGGGAGAGTCCCTCCTACGAGCAGTACTTC.